The 5 T cell receptor beta chains listed next were all sequenced from one sample in a study of Graves' ophthalmopathy and Graves' hyperthyroidism. Amplifying from RNA transcripts, the study obtained TCR beta CDR3 regions. HTBI primers primed a first-round RT-PCR, and a second-round multiplex PCR followed. TCRdb reprocessed the multiplex PCR reads with MiXCR, giving one entry per CDR3 protein. There are a few hundred thousand distinct CDR3 sequences in the sample; 39% occur only once, and less than 4.5% lies in the top ten. The specimen was peripheral blood or thyroid tissue (not recorded which). The receptors come from an adult man with Graves' hyperthyroidism.

This clonotype was seen a few times. The chain recombines TRBV6-2 or TRBV6-3 with TRBJ2-7; 11 nucleotides align to TRBD1. After removal of 7 bases from V and 3 bases from J, the junction contained 5 bases not matched to a gene. The CDR3 spans 14 residues. The germline CDR1 and CDR2 sequences are MNHEY and SVGEGT. The CDR3 bases are TGTGCCAGCACACGGGGGACAGGGGGCTACGAGCAGTACTTC. Translated: CASTRGTGGYEQYF.

This clonotype has at least ten counts. This sequence joins TRBV5-6 and TRBJ2-7; 8 nucleotides agree with TRBD2. CDR1 and CDR2 from the germline V gene are SGHDT and YYEEEE. This CDR3 contains 14 residues. Unmatched junction bases numbered 5, after V lost 4 bases and J lost 2 bases. In DNA, the CDR3 is TGTGCCAGCAGCGTACTAGCGGCCACCTACGAGCAGTACTTC. Translating gives CASSVLAATYEQYF.

The genes are TRBV6-6 and TRBJ2-2; tentatively, D is TRBD2 (5 bases). Trimming left V 6 bases short and J 8 bases short, with 13 bases between. This CDR3 contains 13 residues. Germline CDR1 reads MNHNY; CDR2 reads SVGAGI (reference sequence). The CDR3 here is CASSQLVSGELFF. The CDR3 DNA reads as TGTGCCAGCAGCCAACTAGTGTCGGGGGAGCTGTTTTTT.

The genes are TRBV27 and TRBJ2-1; 7 bases are shared with TRBD1. V shed 6 bases, J shed 7 bases, and the junction held 6 bases outside the gene matches. The CDR3 is 13 residues long. Germline V gene lookup returns CDR1 MNHEY and CDR2 SMNVEV (reference sequence). The CDR3 loop reads CASRPGQDNEQFF. The DNA of the CDR3 is TGTGCCAGCAGACCCGGACAGGATAATGAGCAGTTCTTC.

This clonotype was picked up many times. The chain recombines TRBV5-5 with TRBJ1-5; 9 nucleotides align to TRBD1. The CDR3 loop spans 16 amino acids. Trimming cost V 3 bases and J 4 bases; bases outside gene matches: 8. Germline V gene data show CDR1 as SGHKS and CDR2 as YYEKEE (reference sequence). The chain's CDR3 is CASSWTGQGGNQPQHF. The CDR3 bases are TGTGCCAGCAGCTGGACGGGACAGGGAGGTAATCAGCCCCAGCATTTT.